This entry lists 21 T cell receptor beta chains sequenced from one sample in a study of CD8 T cells in Susac syndrome. When the RNA was reverse transcribed, random hexamers were used with an input of 0.5 to 1 ug. TCRdb passed the immunoSEQ multiplex PCR reads through MiXCR, listing each CDR3 protein once. The sample has approximately 190,000 distinct CDR3 sequences; roughly 94% are singletons. Input material: CD8+ T cells from PBMCs. Receptors originate from a human donor with Susac syndrome.

J is TRBJ2-7 and V is TRBV28, with a possible D match to TRBD2 (6 bases). V lost 3 bases to trimming and J lost 5 bases, with 14 bases between them. CDR3 size: 14 residues. Per germline, CDR1 MDHEN and CDR2 SYDVKM. The CDR3 DNA reads as TGTGCCAGCAGTTTGGAGGGTACCATCCACGAGCAGTACTTC. It is translated as CASSLEGTIHEQYF. The whole variable domain, remainder taken from reference TRBV28 and TRBJ2-7, is DVKVTQSSRYLVKRTGEKVFLECVQDMDHENMFWYRQDPGLGLRLIYFSYDVKMKEKGDIPEGYSVSREKKERFSLILESASTNQTSMYLCASSLEGTIHEQYFGPGTRLTVT.

V and J are TRBV4-1 and TRBJ2-5, with 10 bases that match TRBD2. Germline lookup yields CDR1 MGHRA and CDR2 YSYEKL. V gave up 2 bases and J gave up 5 bases; unmatched junction bases: 20. This CDR3 is built from 20 residues. The CDR3 region is CASSQLTSGASRVRGETQYF. For the CDR3, the DNA is TGCGCCAGCAGCCAACTTACTAGCGGGGCCTCTCGGGTTAGGGGCGAGACCCAGTACTTC.

The CDR3 is CASSSDVSGANVLTF. The CDR3 region has the DNA TGTGCCAGCAGTTCTGACGTCTCTGGGGCCAACGTCCTGACTTTC. The chain joins TRBV9 to TRBJ2-6, with D unclear. CDR3 size: 15 residues. V was pared by 5 bases and J by 0 bases, with 9 bases between. Germline V gene sequence: CDR1 SGDLS, CDR2 YYNGEE.

J is TRBJ2-5 and V is TRBV6-5; 10 bases agree with TRBD1. The germline gives CDR1 MNHEY, CDR2 SVGAGI. CDR3 length: 14 amino acids. V was clipped by 2 bases and J by 4 bases; unmatched bases: 1. The CDR3 DNA reads TGTGCCAGCAGTTACGACAGGGGGCGAGAGACCCAGTACTTC. It translates to CASSYDRGRETQYF.

V usage is TRBV12-3 or TRBV12-4 and J usage is TRBJ1-2; a weak D match, TRBD1 (5 bases). V was trimmed by 6 bases and J by 4 bases, leaving 9 bases between them. This CDR3 comprises 12 residues. CDR3 sequence (DNA): TGTGCCAGCAGAACAGGTCTCTATGGCTACACCTTC. This translates into CASRTGLYGYTF.

This chain uses TRBV9 with TRBJ2-7; 7 nucleotides line up with TRBD1. This CDR3 contains 14 residues. The germline V gene encodes CDR1 SGDLS and CDR2 YYNGEE. The junction had 4 bases not matched to a gene; V was cut back by 4 bases and J by 0 bases. CDR3 sequence reads: CASSSGGVSYEQYF. For the CDR3, the DNA is TGTGCCAGCAGCTCAGGGGGTGTCTCCTACGAGCAGTACTTC.

The chain carries TRBV5-1 and TRBJ2-7, with 9 bases identical to TRBD1. CDR1 and CDR2 (germline): SGHRS, YFSETQ. The CDR3 sequence is 16 residues long. Trimming took 0 bases from V and 2 from J; bases not matched to a gene: 6. CDR3 in amino acids: CASSLVGDRDTYEQYF. In DNA, the CDR3 is TGCGCCAGCAGCTTGGTGGGGGACAGGGATACCTACGAGCAGTACTTC. Full variable domain (outside the CDR3, taken from reference TRBV5-1 and TRBJ2-7): KAGVTQTPRYLIKTRGQQVTLSCSPISGHRSVSWYQQTPGQGLQFLFEYFSETQRNKGNFPGRFSGRQFSNSRSEMNVSTLELGDSALYLCASSLVGDRDTYEQYFGPGTRLTVT.

V and J are TRBV5-1 and TRBJ1-2; weak D call: TRBD1 (5 bases). The CDR3 loop spans 14 amino acids. V lost 1 base and J 6 bases, leaving 13 bases between the germline ends. Germline-derived CDR1 and CDR2 are SGHRS and YFSETQ. In DNA, the CDR3 is TGCGCCAGCAGCTTGAAAGGGGTAGGGGATGGCTACACCTTC. Translation gives CASSLKGVGDGYTF.

Here the CDR3 DNA reads TGTGCCACCAGCAGAGATGGGGGCCCGGTGGGCGAGCAGTACTTC. Protein sequence: CATSRDGGPVGEQYF. This rearrangement joins TRBV15 to TRBJ2-7, with D perhaps TRBD1 (6 bases). CDR3 length: 15 residues. Germline values: CDR1 LNHNV, CDR2 YYDKDF (reference sequence). The germline V and J ends were trimmed by 0 bases and 6 bases, with 15 bases remaining between them.

This chain uses TRBV13 with TRBJ2-7, with D hard to call. Germline-derived CDR1 and CDR2 are PRHDT and FYEKMQ (reference sequence). There are 14 residues in the CDR3. V was trimmed by 4 bases and J by 0 bases, leaving 10 bases between them. The CDR3 spells CASSSNSFSYEQYF. CDR3 coding DNA: TGTGCCAGCAGCTCCAACAGTTTCTCCTACGAGCAGTACTTC. Full variable domain (outside the CDR3, taken from reference TRBV13 and TRBJ2-7): AAGVIQSPRHLIKEKRETATLKCYPIPRHDTVYWYQQGPGQDPQFLISFYEKMQSDKGSIPDRFSAQQFSDYHSELNMSSLELGDSALYFCASSSNSFSYEQYFGPGTRLTVT.

V is TRBV10-2 and J is TRBJ2-3; 7 nucleotides line up with TRBD2. The junction had 7 bases not matched to a gene; V was cut back by 4 bases and J by 0 bases. CDR1 is WSHSY, CDR2 SAAADI, per germline. This CDR3 has 16 amino acids. The CDR3 spells CASSVGLLASTDTQYF. For the CDR3, the DNA is TGCGCCAGCAGTGTAGGGTTACTAGCGAGCACAGATACGCAGTATTTT.

The V call is TRBV5-6, the J call TRBJ2-1; TRBD1 aligns across 8 bases. In germline, CDR1 is SGHDT, CDR2 YYEEEE. J lost 4 bases, V lost 4 bases, and 7 bases had no gene match. This CDR3 has 15 residues. CDR3 in DNA: TGTGCCAGCAGCAATGACGGACAGGGATACAATGAGCAGTTCTTC. Encoded protein: CASSNDGQGYNEQFF.

CDR3 in amino acids: CASSLAGTALTYEQYF. CDR3 in DNA: TGTGCCAGCAGCTTAGCCGGGACGGCTCTGACCTACGAGCAGTACTTC. The chain links TRBV7-8 to TRBJ2-7; the D gene could be TRBD1 or TRBD2 (5 bases each). Germline V gene data show CDR1 as SGHVS and CDR2 as FQNEAQ. The CDR3 totals 16 residues. The ends were cut back, 0 bases at V and 2 bases at J, with 14 bases in the middle.

The J gene is TRBJ1-4, the V gene TRBV20-1, with 8 bases that match TRBD1. CDR3 size: 18 residues. Germline CDR1 and CDR2: DFQATT and SNEGSKA (reference sequence). Losses at the gene ends were 1 base for V and 0 bases for J; bases not matched to a gene: 10. The chain's CDR3 is CSARAGTGVLTTNEKLFF. CDR3 in DNA: TGCAGTGCTAGAGCCGGGACAGGCGTACTAACAACTAATGAAAAACTGTTTTTT.

This sequence joins TRBV9 and TRBJ1-2; D remains unclear. The germline V gene encodes CDR1 SGDLS and CDR2 YYNGEE. CDR3 length: 14 amino acids. The V gene lost 0 bases and the J gene lost 4 bases, with 10 bases spanning the gap. CDR3 loop: CASSVGTAVYGYTF. DNA of the CDR3: TGTGCCAGCAGCGTAGGCACAGCCGTCTATGGCTACACCTTC.

The rearrangement links TRBV20-1 to TRBJ2-7; D may correspond to TRBD1 or TRBD2 (5 bases each). V lost 5 bases to trimming and J lost 6 bases, with 17 bases between them. CDR3 length: 13 residues. Germline values: CDR1 DFQATT, CDR2 SNEGSKA (reference sequence). CDR3 amino acids: CSAPLGASTEQYF. The CDR3, as DNA: TGCAGTGCTCCCCTCGGGGCTAGTACCGAGCAGTACTTC.

The rearrangement uses TRBV12-3 or TRBV12-4 and TRBJ2-7; D is possibly TRBD1 or TRBD2 (5 bases each). V was clipped by 2 bases and J by 4 bases, with 15 bases between them. The CDR3 loop spans 15 amino acids. The CDR3 region is CASSLRRKGRYEQYF. For the CDR3, the DNA is TGTGCCAGCAGTTTACGCCGTAAGGGGAGATACGAGCAGTACTTC.

The chain uses TRBV7-8 and TRBJ2-5, with D unclear. CDR3 size: 13 residues. From germline, CDR1 is SGHVS and CDR2 FQNEAQ. V was clipped by 0 bases and J by 4 bases, with 6 bases between them. The chain's CDR3 is CASSLAPPETQYF. CDR3 nucleotides: TGTGCCAGCAGCTTAGCCCCCCCAGAGACCCAGTACTTC.

The chain combines TRBV6-2 or TRBV6-3 with TRBJ1-2, with no clear D. Trimming pared 0 bases from V and 7 bases from J, leaving 12 bases between. The germline V gene encodes CDR1 MNHEY and CDR2 SVGEGT. The CDR3 length is 14 residues. CDR3 region: CASSYSNGTRGYTF. The CDR3 DNA sequence: TGTGCCAGCAGTTACTCGAACGGCACCCGTGGCTACACCTTC.

This chain links TRBV11-2 with TRBJ2-3, with TRBD1 as a possible D gene (7 bases). Germline values: CDR1 SGHAT, CDR2 FQNNGV. V dropped 4 bases and J dropped 2 bases, with 19 bases sitting between them. CDR3 size: 17 residues. CDR3 loop: CASSWRGAGQHTDTQYF. CDR3 bases: TGTGCCAGCAGCTGGCGGGGTGCGGGACAGCACACAGATACGCAGTATTTT.

V usage is TRBV28 and J usage is TRBJ2-1, with 13 bases lining up with TRBD2. V shed 3 bases, J shed 0 bases, and the junction held 8 bases outside the gene matches. The V gene's germline CDR1 is MDHEN and CDR2 SYDVKM. The CDR3 is made up of 19 amino acids. As DNA, the CDR3 is TGTGCCAGCAGTTTGTTGGGACTAGCGGGACCTGCCTCCTACAATGAGCAGTTCTTC. Translated, it gives CASSLLGLAGPASYNEQFF.